The T cell receptor beta chain described here comes from a study of blood T cells in healthy people across ages. Study observations and caveats: Any changes in expanded clonotypes were possibly confounded, as donor CMV status remained unknown. Long-lived and aged donors differed, with more naive CD4+ cells and higher diversity in the long-lived. It was found that TCR beta diversity correlated strongly with the percentage of naive T cells.

On this clonotype itself: Its target is not known.

Sample-barcoded 5' priming and a J-beta primer mix drove a second PCR of about 6 to 12 cycles. TCRdb reanalysed the 5' RACE reads using MiXCR and keeps one entry per CDR3 protein. The data contain about 800,000 distinct CDR3 sequences, roughly 60% of them seen just once; the ten biggest clones take up 22%. The sequence derives from a man in his thirties or forties in good health. The material sequenced was blood.

The CDR3 nucleotides read TGTGCCAGCAGTTACCATCCTAGCGGGAGATGGAGAGAGACCCAGTACTTC. Its translation is CASSYHPSGRWRETQYF. This chain connects TRBV6-2 or TRBV6-3 to TRBJ2-5, with 10 bases that match TRBD2. Looked up from germline, CDR1 is MNHEY and CDR2 is SVGEGT. Unmatched junction bases numbered 10, after V lost 2 bases and J lost 4 bases. This CDR3 is 17 amino acids long.